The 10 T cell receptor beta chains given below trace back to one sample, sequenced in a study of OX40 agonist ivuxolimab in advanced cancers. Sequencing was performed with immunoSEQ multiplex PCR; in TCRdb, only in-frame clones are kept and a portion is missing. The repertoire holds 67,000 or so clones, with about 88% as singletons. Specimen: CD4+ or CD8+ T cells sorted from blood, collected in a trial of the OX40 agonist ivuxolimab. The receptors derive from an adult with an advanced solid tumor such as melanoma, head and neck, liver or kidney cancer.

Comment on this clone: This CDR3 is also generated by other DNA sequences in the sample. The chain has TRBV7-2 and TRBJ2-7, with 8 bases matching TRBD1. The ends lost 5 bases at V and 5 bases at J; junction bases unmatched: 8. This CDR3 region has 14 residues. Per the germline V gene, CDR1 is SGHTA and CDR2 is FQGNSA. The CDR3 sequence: CASSSRTGNHEQYF. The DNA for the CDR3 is TGTGCCAGCAGCAGTCGGACAGGGAACCACGAGCAGTACTTC.

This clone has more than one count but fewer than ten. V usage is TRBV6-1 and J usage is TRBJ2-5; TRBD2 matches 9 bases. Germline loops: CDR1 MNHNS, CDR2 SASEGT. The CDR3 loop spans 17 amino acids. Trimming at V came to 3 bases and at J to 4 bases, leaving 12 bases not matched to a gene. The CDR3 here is CASSDLVLAGWGETQYF. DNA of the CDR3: TGTGCCAGCAGTGACCTGGTTCTAGCGGGATGGGGAGAGACCCAGTACTTC.

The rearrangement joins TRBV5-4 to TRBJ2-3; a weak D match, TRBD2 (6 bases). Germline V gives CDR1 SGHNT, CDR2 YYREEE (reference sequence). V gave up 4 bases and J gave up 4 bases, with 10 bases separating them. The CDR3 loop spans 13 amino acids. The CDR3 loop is CASSTSSADTQYF. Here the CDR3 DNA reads TGTGCCAGCAGCACCTCTAGCGCAGATACGCAGTATTTT. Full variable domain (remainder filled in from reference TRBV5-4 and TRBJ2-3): ETGVTQSPTHLIKTRGQQVTLRCSSQSGHNTVSWYQQALGQGPQFIFQYYREEENGRGNFPPRFSGLQFPNYSSELNVNALELDDSALYLCASSTSSADTQYFGPGTRLTVL.

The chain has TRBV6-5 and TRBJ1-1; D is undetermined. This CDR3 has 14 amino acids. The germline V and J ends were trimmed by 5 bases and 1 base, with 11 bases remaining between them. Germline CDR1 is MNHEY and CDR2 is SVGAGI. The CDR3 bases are TGTGCCAGCAGTCTTCGAACTAAGAACACTGAAGCTTTCTTT. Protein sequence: CASSLRTKNTEAFF.

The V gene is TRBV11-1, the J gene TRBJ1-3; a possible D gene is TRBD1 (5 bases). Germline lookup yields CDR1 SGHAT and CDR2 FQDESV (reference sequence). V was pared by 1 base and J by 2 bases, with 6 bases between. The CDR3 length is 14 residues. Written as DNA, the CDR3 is TGTGCCAGCAGCTTAGTGGGACCTGGAAACACCATATATTTT. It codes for CASSLVGPGNTIYF.

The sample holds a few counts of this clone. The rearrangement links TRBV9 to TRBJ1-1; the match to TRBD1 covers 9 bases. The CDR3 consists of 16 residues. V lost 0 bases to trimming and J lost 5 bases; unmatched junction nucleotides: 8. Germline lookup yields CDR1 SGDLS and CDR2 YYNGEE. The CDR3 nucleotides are TGTGCCAGCAGCGTAGCTGTTGGGGACAGGGTGACTGAAGCTTTCTTT. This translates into CASSVAVGDRVTEAFF.

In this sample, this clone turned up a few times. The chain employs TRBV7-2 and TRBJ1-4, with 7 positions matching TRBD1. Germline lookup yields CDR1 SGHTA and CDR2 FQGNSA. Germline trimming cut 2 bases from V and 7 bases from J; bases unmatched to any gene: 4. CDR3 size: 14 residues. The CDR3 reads CASSLTGEGEKLFF. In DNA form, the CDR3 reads TGTGCCAGCAGCTTAACAGGGGAGGGTGAAAAACTGTTTTTT.

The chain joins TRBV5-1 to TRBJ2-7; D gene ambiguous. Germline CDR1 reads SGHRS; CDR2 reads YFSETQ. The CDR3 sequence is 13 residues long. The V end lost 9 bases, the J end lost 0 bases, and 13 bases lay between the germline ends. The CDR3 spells CATRTESSYEQYF. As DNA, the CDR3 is TGCGCCACCCGGACCGAGAGCTCCTACGAGCAGTACTTC. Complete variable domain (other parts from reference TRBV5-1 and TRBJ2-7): KAGVTQTPRYLIKTRGQQVTLSCSPISGHRSVSWYQQTPGQGLQFLFEYFSETQRNKGNFPGRFSGRQFSNSRSEMNVSTLELGDSALYLCATRTESSYEQYFGPGTRLTVT.

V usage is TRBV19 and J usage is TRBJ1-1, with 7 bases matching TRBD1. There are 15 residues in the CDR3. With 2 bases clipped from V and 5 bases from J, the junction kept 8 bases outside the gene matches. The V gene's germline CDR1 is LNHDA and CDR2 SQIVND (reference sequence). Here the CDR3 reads CASSIRGGGATEAFF. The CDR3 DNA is TGTGCCAGTAGTATAAGGGGAGGGGGCGCGACTGAAGCTTTCTTT.

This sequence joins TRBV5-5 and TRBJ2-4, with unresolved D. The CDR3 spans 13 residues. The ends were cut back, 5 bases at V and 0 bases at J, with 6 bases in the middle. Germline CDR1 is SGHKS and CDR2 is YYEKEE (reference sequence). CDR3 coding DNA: TGTGCCAGCAGTGGGCTAGCCAAAAACATTCAGTACTTC. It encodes CASSGLAKNIQYF.